These T cell receptor beta chains were read from a single sample in a study of blood T cell repertoires in COVID-19. Assay used: immunoSEQ multiplex PCR; TCRdb lists only in-frame clones, some missing. The sample holds around 200,000 clones; 70% to 90% are singletons and the top ten take about 1.2%. Sequences were obtained from PBMCs or T cells enriched from blood (not recorded which). The receptors shown here come from a man younger than 45 who had recovered from COVID-19. Each CDR3 is given with its conserved first and last residue. A D gene is named only where the DNA matches it firmly. For some rows the clone size is stated as once, few or many, or as a class when expanded; others skip it.

.	TRBV6-5	.	TRBJ1-2	TGTGCCAGCAACCAACAGGGATCGAACTATGGCTACACCTTC	CASNQQGSNYGYTF
TRBD2	TRBV9	.	TRBJ2-3	TGTGCCAGCAGCGTAGGGCTAGCGGGAGCGATTGTCTCAGATACGCAGTATTTT	CASSVGLAGAIVSDTQYF
.	TRBV7-2	.	TRBJ1-1	TGTGCCAGCAGCCCAGGGGATTGGACTGAAGCTTTCTTT	CASSPGDWTEAFF
.	TRBV19	many	TRBJ2-1	TGTGCCAGTAGGGTCCCATCCAGCAATGAGCAGTTCTTC	CASRVPSSNEQFF
TRBD2	TRBV6-6	once	TRBJ2-1	TGTGCCAGCAGCTCCGGGACTAGCGGTTACAATGAGCAGTTCTTC	CASSSGTSGYNEQFF
.	TRBV30	.	TRBJ2-7	TGTGCCTGGAGTGTATCCGCACAGGGTAACGAGCAGTACTTC	CAWSVSAQGNEQYF
.	TRBV5-1	once	TRBJ2-5	TGCGCCAGCAGCTTTGGGACAACGATTGAAGAGACCCAGTACTTC	CASSFGTTIEETQYF
.	TRBV30	.	TRBJ2-7	TGTGCCTGGGCACAGGGCTCCGAGCAGTACTTC	CAWAQGSEQYF
TRBD2	TRBV7-2	few	TRBJ2-1	TGTGCCAGCAGCCCCGTAGCGGGAGGGAATGAGCAGTTCTTC	CASSPVAGGNEQFF
TRBD2	TRBV4-1	.	TRBJ2-3	TGCGCCAGCAGACAGCTAGCGGGAGTCTTCCCAGATACGCAGTATTTT	CASRQLAGVFPDTQYF
.	TRBV2	.	TRBJ1-3	TGTGCCAGCAGTGATTGGGACAAGGTTTGGGGAAACACCATATATTTT	CASSDWDKVWGNTIYF
.	TRBV30	.	TRBJ2-7	TGTGCCTGGAGTGTAGGGACATACTACGAGCAGTACTTC	CAWSVGTYYEQYF
.	TRBV6-5	.	TRBJ1-1	TGTGCCAGCAGTTACGTCATGACAAGGGGTAACACTGAAGCTTTCTTT	CASSYVMTRGNTEAFF
TRBD2	TRBV18	once	TRBJ2-3	TGTGCCAGCTCACCCGGACTAGCGGGGACAGATACGCAGTATTTT	CASSPGLAGTDTQYF
TRBD1	TRBV7-2	.	TRBJ1-5	TGTGCCAGCAGCCGTGGACAGGGTCTAGGGAGCAATCAGCCCCAGCATTTT	CASSRGQGLGSNQPQHF
.	TRBV7-8	.	TRBJ2-5	TGTGCCAGCAGCCAAAAAGGACACGGCGATGAGACCCAGTACTTC	CASSQKGHGDETQYF
TRBD2	TRBV9	.	TRBJ2-1	TGTGCCAGCAGCGAAGGGACTAGTGGGTACAATGAGCAGTTCTTC	CASSEGTSGYNEQFF
.	TRBV2	.	TRBJ1-2	TGTGCCAGCAGTGAAGCGACAGGTTTCGGCTACACCTTC	CASSEATGFGYTF
.	TRBV18	.	TRBJ2-1	TGTGCCAGCTCTACCACCGTGGCAAGCGATGAGCAGTTCTTC	CASSTTVASDEQFF
.	TRBV6-5	.	TRBJ2-1	TGTGCCAGCAGCGAGAGTCGAGCGGGTTACAATGAGCAGTTCTTC	CASSESRAGYNEQFF
.	TRBV5-1	.	TRBJ2-5	TGCGCCAGCAGCCCGGGACTTCAAGAGACCCAGTACTTC	CASSPGLQETQYF
TRBD2	TRBV7-2	.	TRBJ2-1	TGTGCCAGCAGCTCCCAAGGTAGCGGGATCATGGGGAATGAGCAGTTCTTC	CASSSQGSGIMGNEQFF
.	TRBV5-4	.	TRBJ1-3	TGTGCCAGCAGCTTGGAGCTAGGCAGTACTGGAAACACCATATATTTT	CASSLELGSTGNTIYF
TRBD1	TRBV18	.	TRBJ1-1	TGTGCCAGCTCACCTCTTACTACAGGGGGACTCGACACTGAAGCTTTCTTT	CASSPLTTGGLDTEAFF
.	TRBV20-1	.	TRBJ2-7	TGCAGTGCTAGTACAGCAACCCCTTACGAGCAGTACTTC	CSASTATPYEQYF
TRBD1	TRBV6-5	.	TRBJ2-7	TGTGCCAGCAGTTCCTCCGGGACAGGGAAGAACGAGCAGTACTTC	CASSSSGTGKNEQYF
TRBD1	TRBV29-1	.	TRBJ2-1	TGCAGCGTTGAATCGGACAGGGCCTTTGATGAGCAGTTCTTC	CSVESDRAFDEQFF
.	TRBV7-9	.	TRBJ1-4	TGTGCCAGCAGCTTGGACAGTGCAACTAATGAAAAACTGTTTTTT	CASSLDSATNEKLFF
TRBD1	TRBV5-1	.	TRBJ2-7	TGCGCCAGCAGCTACCGGGACAGGGCCGGCTACGAGCAGTACTTC	CASSYRDRAGYEQYF
TRBD1	TRBV29-1	.	TRBJ2-7	TGCAGCGTTGAAGGGACAGGTTGGAGCCCCTACGAGCAGTACTTC	CSVEGTGWSPYEQYF
.	TRBV9	.	TRBJ2-1	TGTGCCAGCAGCCGGGACACCTCCTACAATGAGCAGTTCTTC	CASSRDTSYNEQFF
.	TRBV5-8	.	TRBJ2-3	TGTGCCAGCTTTCCGCTGAGGGATACGCAGTATTTT	CASFPLRDTQYF
.	TRBV18	.	TRBJ2-3	TGTGCCAGCTCACCCGGGACTCCTAGCACAGATACGCAGTATTTT	CASSPGTPSTDTQYF
.	TRBV2	.	TRBJ2-5	TGTGCCAGCAGTCGCGGGACCAACCAAGAGACCCAGTACTTC	CASSRGTNQETQYF
TRBD1	TRBV28	.	TRBJ1-1	TGTGCCAGCAGTTCGGACAGGGGGCCGGGGACTGAAGCTTTCTTT	CASSSDRGPGTEAFF
.	TRBV30	.	TRBJ1-1	TGTGCCTGGAGTGTACTCCCAACCGGGACTGAAGCTTTCTTT	CAWSVLPTGTEAFF
.	TRBV5-6	once	TRBJ1-5	TGTGCCAGCAGCCTTCCCAATCAGCCCCAGCATTTT	CASSLPNQPQHF
.	TRBV5-1	once	TRBJ2-1	TGCGCCAGCAGCTTGCCAGGGTACAATGAGCAGTTCTTC	CASSLPGYNEQFF
.	TRBV13	.	TRBJ2-3	TGTGCCAGCAGAAAAGGGGAGGGGGACAGCACAGATACGCAGTATTTT	CASRKGEGDSTDTQYF
.	TRBV5-6	.	TRBJ1-2	TGTGCCAGCAGCTCTGAAAACAGGGTGGCCTATGGCTACACCTTC	CASSSENRVAYGYTF
.	TRBV4-1	.	TRBJ1-6	TGCGCCAGCAGCCAAGACAGGAGGGATTCACCCCTCCACTTT	CASSQDRRDSPLHF
.	TRBV28	.	TRBJ2-1	TGTGCCAGTCAGGAGGGCCGTAGGTCCTACAATGAGCAGTTCTTC	CASQEGRRSYNEQFF
.	TRBV29-1	.	TRBJ1-3	TGCAGCGTTGATTCTTGGACAGACTCTGGAAACACCATATATTTT	CSVDSWTDSGNTIYF
.	TRBV6-2/TRBV6-3	.	TRBJ1-5	TGTGCCAGCAGTTATCCACGGCAGGGTGGCAATCAGCCCCAGCATTTT	CASSYPRQGGNQPQHF
.	TRBV11-2	.	TRBJ2-1	TGTGCCAGCAGCCCCGGGGGTTTGCTGGGCTCCTACAATGAGCAGTTCTTC	CASSPGGLLGSYNEQFF
TRBD1	TRBV6-2/TRBV6-3	.	TRBJ1-2	TGTGCCAGCAGTTACTCGAAACAGGGGGCCCCAAGGACCAAATATGGCTACACCTTC	CASSYSKQGAPRTKYGYTF
.	TRBV29-1	.	TRBJ1-4	TGCAGCGTTGTGTCCCCTGGACTCACGGAAAAACTGTTTTTT	CSVVSPGLTEKLFF